The T cell receptor beta chain described here comes from a study of blood T cell repertoires in COVID-19. Study-wide background: Sites across the United States, Italy and Spain contributed samples from acute and convalescent COVID-19. PBMCs, B-cell-depleted T cells, or T cells provided the cDNA or gDNA that made up the material.

Trimming removed 8 bases at V and 1 base at J, with 17 bases between. Germline V gene data show CDR1 as LNHDA and CDR2 as SQIVND (reference sequence). The CDR3 is made up of 15 amino acids. Study processing details: Cell counts per sample came from amplifying reference gene primers. Profiled with immunoSEQ multiplex PCR; TCRdb holds only in-frame clones, not every one. V and J calls and clone size follow that table, whereas D and trimming were derived from the DNA. The data show more than 100,000 clones, with just over 85% seen just once and roughly 4.7% held by the top ten. The sequencing sample was made of peripheral blood. The rearrangement joins TRBV19 to TRBJ2-5; D perhaps matches TRBD2 (5 bases). This receptor was taken from a man aged 40-50 years with acute or convalescent COVID-19. The CDR3 DNA is TGTGCCAGTCAGATAGGTTGGAGGAGCCAAGAGACCCAGTACTTC. Amino acid sequence: CASQIGWRSQETQYF.